This entry concerns a single T cell receptor beta chain. The clone's antigen remains unknown. One base away there is no much larger clone; base qualities are not given. The germline V gene gives CDR1 as MDHEN and CDR2 as SYDVKM. V loses 7 bases of germline sequence and J loses 4 bases, and the interval between the two ends is 19 bases. The CDR3 starts with the cysteine, ends with the phenylalanine, and has 15 residues. Kept here is only the CDR3 DNA, which spans 45 bases and is read in frame from base 1. The CDR3 regions of human TCRbeta chains were analyzed by immunosequencing. In the source study's methods: Repertoire TCRs were checked for matches against a reference library of SARS-CoV-2-specific TCRs that had been generated using the MIRA antigen-specificity platform. Breadth was defined as the fraction of unique TCRs that were SARS-CoV-2-associated, and depth was defined as the fraction of total T cells that were SARS-CoV-2-associated. Using the MIRA data, every spike-specific TCR was mapped to the spike region that the TCR reacted to and assigned to either a CD4 or a CD8 class. Log10-transformed breadth and depth values were compared by one-way ANOVA with Sidak's multiple comparisons tests. TCRdb retrieved this table from immuneACCESS and kept in-frame rearrangements only. Not all clones are present; in checked studies, unresolved V genes account for under half, and no reason is known for the remainder. The V and J calls and clone size are taken from that table; D and trimming were inferred from the DNA. The sample yields more than 85,000 clones; 89% were counted once. The leading ten clones occupy approximately 45% of the sample.

The sample's time point label is to be understood as: about 28 days (+/-7) after the second vaccine dose. AZD1222 recipients with second doses at about 4 weeks or about 12 weeks were pooled, because spike-specific TCR depth and breadth did not differ between schedules. Vaccinee samples were obtained from the UK trials COV001 and COV002, which included a single-blind randomized controlled phase 2/3 trial of AZD1222 (ChAdOx1 nCoV-19) in healthy adults. For TCRbeta chain sequencing, PBMC samples from trial participants were taken at day 0 and at day 28 after the second dose. The data derive from a study of T cell responses to AZD1222 COVID-19 vaccine (dated by TCRdb to about 2021). For context, the study as a whole: A total of just over 230 trial participants underwent TCR sequencing, of whom some 200 had received two doses of AZD1222 and some 25 had received two doses of the MenACWY control vaccine. Trial participants were enrolled by age into 18-55, 56-69 and 70-plus year subgroups, with around 150, 28 and 57 TCR-sequenced participants respectively.

What the authors observed across the whole study: Only five to seven AZD1222 recipients were SARS-CoV-2 seropositive at baseline, limiting conclusions about previously exposed vaccinees. The vaccine-associated CD4 TCRs covered the entire spike protein, and the dominant responses fell in regions 160-218 and 743-854. In the small 56-69-year group, the increase in depth fell short of significance, most likely because of low power. A significant rise in spike-specific TCR breadth and depth was observed after two AZD1222 doses relative to day 0 and relative to MenACWY recipients. Because no day 14 peak-response samples were available, the repertoires could be characterized only after the peak T cell response. Epitopes outside the regions mutated in the B.1.351 and B.1.1.7 variants were reportedly recognized by nearly half of the unique spike-specific TCRs. Most participants were white British and females outnumbered males, and the authors suggested that clonal diversity may have been underestimated.

The sample was peripheral blood, taken 28 days after the second AZD1222 dose. This receptor was taken from an adult who received the AZD1222 COVID-19 vaccine. The sequence links TRBV28 to TRBJ1-2; the D segment cannot be called with confidence. The sequence in DNA is TGTGCCAGCAACCAAGGAGGCGCAGTAGGCTATGGCTACACCTTC. Its protein is CASNQGGAVGYGYTF.